The clone carrying this T cell receptor (beta chain) was recorded at least ten times. Its antigen is currently unknown. The sample comes from a study of T cell repertoires in cytomegalovirus infection. Study details: Indications came from public TCR beta signatures; they pointed to CMV infection and to a matching HLA type. Study-level results: Summed public TCR beta family frequency identified CMV carriers bearing the relevant HLA. Dominant in the ex vivo response were TCR beta clonotypes restricted by HLA-C and specific for CMV.

CDR1 SGHRS and CDR2 YFSETQ come from the germline V gene. The J segment lost 3 bases and the V segment lost 4 bases, leaving 1 base of the junction unmatched. The CDR3 length is 13 residues. A single record per CDR3 protein comes from TCRdb applying MiXCR to the reads. The sample has a few hundred thousand distinct CDR3 sequences, about 18% seen once. Sequencing was done on a sample of CD8+ T cells from PBMCs. The genes are TRBV5-1 and TRBJ2-3, with 8 nucleotides matching TRBD1. The clonotype was recovered from a human donor in good health (CMV status not recorded). Some clones in this sample may be carry-over from other donors' samples. This chain's CDR3 is CASSDRGTDTQYF. The CDR3 DNA follows: TGCGCCAGCAGCGACAGGGGTACAGATACGCAGTATTTT.